The clone carrying this TCR beta chain was seen ten or more times. This entry belongs to a study of human T cells and chemical hapten exposure. Looking at the study overall: The study patch tested 0.01% DPC on the upper back and read results at 6 days.

Documented time point: patch test 1, 2 weeks after DPC sensitization. Described treatment: therapeutic diphenylcyclopropenone sensitization with weekly scalp DPC. A single record per CDR3 protein comes from TCRdb applying MiXCR to the RACE reads. Of roughly 380,000 distinct CDR3 sequences listed, around 5% are singletons. The germline V gene has CDR1 MGHDK and CDR2 SYGVNS. CDR3 length: 14 amino acids. The V end was cut by 3 bases, the J end by 4 bases, with 11 bases between. This TCR was recovered from a woman aged 50 to 60 with alopecia areata. Some clones in this sample may be carry-over from other donors' samples. Specimen: whole blood, collected in connection with sensitization to the hapten diphenylcyclopropenone (DPC). This chain joins TRBV25-1 and TRBJ2-3; D gene ambiguous. The CDR3 is CASSDWVVADTQYF. The CDR3 bases are TGTGCCAGCAGTGATTGGGTCGTCGCAGATACGCAGTATTTT. The whole variable domain, filled in from reference TRBV25-1 and TRBJ2-3, reads EADIYQTPRYLVIGTGKKITLECSQTMGHDKMYWYQQDPGMELHLIHYSYGVNSTEKGDLSSESTVSRIRTEHFPLTLESARPSHTSQYLCASSDWVVADTQYFGPGTRLTVL.